The 29 T cell receptor beta chains presented below share a single source sample, sequenced in a study of T-cell memory formation after mild COVID-19. MiXCR, run by TCRdb on the 5' RACE reads, gives a single entry per CDR3 protein. The sample holds approximately 300,000 distinct CDR3 sequences, less than 9.5% seen once. Sequencing was done on a sample of PBMCs or a T cell subset sorted from them (not recorded which). These receptors were taken from a man in his late teens or twenties who had mild COVID-19 (a few samples of this study predate the infection). Cell type and time point are not known.

The chain recombines TRBV5-1 with TRBJ2-6; no clear D gene. The germline gives CDR1 SGHRS, CDR2 YFSETQ. The CDR3 totals 14 residues. Trimming took 2 bases from V and 0 from J, leaving 3 bases between them. CDR3 in amino acids: CASSFYSGANVLTF. CDR3 nucleotides: TGCGCCAGCAGCTTTTACTCTGGGGCCAACGTCCTGACTTTC.

Many counts were recorded for this clonotype. CDR3 region: CAISGTGGSGANVLTF. CDR3 DNA sequence: TGTGCCATCAGCGGGACAGGGGGATCTGGGGCCAACGTCCTGACTTTC. This chain connects TRBV10-3 to TRBJ2-6; 11 bases are shared with TRBD1. The germline CDR1 and CDR2 sequences are ENHRY and SYGVKD. This CDR3 region has 16 residues. V dropped 6 bases and J dropped 1; count of bases not matched to a gene: 2.

The chain joins TRBV15 to TRBJ1-2, with 10 positions matching TRBD1. This CDR3 is built from 15 residues. After removal of 3 bases from V and 2 bases from J, the junction contained 3 bases not matched to a gene. Germline CDR1 LNHNV, CDR2 YYDKDF (reference sequence). The CDR3 here is CATSRGTGENYGYTF. DNA for the CDR3: TGTGCCACCAGCAGGGGGACAGGGGAAAACTATGGCTACACCTTC.

The rearrangement joins TRBV19 to TRBJ1-5; D ambiguous. This CDR3 spans 12 amino acids. With 1 base removed from V and 9 bases from J, the gap between germline ends came to 7 bases. Germline CDR1 LNHDA, CDR2 SQIVND (reference sequence). CDR3 DNA sequence: TGTGCCAGTAGTATAGGCCTCCCGCCCCAGCATTTT. Its protein product is CASSIGLPPQHF.

This clonotype was counted only a few times. The chain has TRBV12-3 or TRBV12-4 and TRBJ2-7; unclear D gene. V was cut by 3 bases and J by 6 bases, with 12 bases left in between. CDR3 length: 13 amino acids. In DNA, the CDR3 is TGTGCCAGCAGTTTCGGGTCTGGTGGCGAGCAGTACTTC. Its translation is CASSFGSGGEQYF.

There are a few counts of this clonotype. This chain connects TRBV2 to TRBJ1-4; TRBD1 is a possible D gene (5 bases). V was trimmed by 2 bases and J by 6 bases, leaving 13 bases between them. CDR3 length: 15 residues. Per the germline V gene, CDR1 is SNHLY and CDR2 is FYNNEI. CDR3 DNA: TGTGCCAGCAGTGAATTGCGGGGGAAGGATGAAAAACTGTTTTTT. Translating it yields CASSELRGKDEKLFF.

This clonotype was observed a handful of times. The chain links TRBV20-1 to TRBJ1-2, with 7 positions matching TRBD1. Germline loops: CDR1 DFQATT, CDR2 SNEGSKA (reference sequence). The trim removed 6 bases at V and 2 bases at J, leaving 9 bases unmatched. This CDR3 is 14 amino acids long. CDR3 protein: CSAPESGGNYGYTF. CDR3 nucleotides: TGCAGTGCCCCGGAGTCAGGGGGAAACTATGGCTACACCTTC.

This clonotype has at least ten counts. This sequence joins TRBV20-1 and TRBJ1-5; D remains ambiguous. The CDR3 has 14 residues. Germline V gene lookup returns CDR1 DFQATT and CDR2 SNEGSKA (reference sequence). V was pared by 1 base and J by 1 base, with 8 bases between. Here the CDR3 DNA reads TGCAGTGCTAGAGCCGGGTCGAGCAATCAGCCCCAGCATTTT. The encoded protein is CSARAGSSNQPQHF.

J is TRBJ1-1 and V is TRBV28; a possible D gene is TRBD1 (6 bases). Germline V lookup: CDR1 MDHEN, CDR2 SYDVKM. The CDR3 consists of 15 residues. V gave up 1 base and J gave up 2 bases, with 11 bases separating them. The CDR3 DNA sequence: TGTGCCAGCAGTTTATTTGGGGGCCCCAACACTGAAGCTTTCTTT. Translating gives CASSLFGGPNTEAFF.

This clonotype was seen only a few times. The V and J genes are TRBV6-1 and TRBJ2-3; 9 bases are a match to TRBD1. V trimming: 5 bases; J trimming: 4 bases; junction bases outside the gene matches: 7. This CDR3 has 15 residues. The germline V gene has CDR1 MNHNS and CDR2 SASEGT. The CDR3 spells CASSLRRTGADTQYF. The CDR3 DNA is TGTGCCAGCAGTCTCCGCAGGACAGGGGCAGATACGCAGTATTTT.

There are a few counts of this clonotype. V is TRBV6-5 and J is TRBJ2-3, with 14 positions matching TRBD2. This CDR3 has 16 amino acids. Losses at the gene ends were 8 bases for V and 2 bases for J; bases not matched to a gene: 6. The germline V gene has CDR1 MNHEY and CDR2 SVGAGI. The CDR3 loop is CASSVGLAGATDTQYF. Here the CDR3 DNA reads TGTGCCAGCTCCGTGGGACTAGCGGGGGCCACAGATACGCAGTATTTT.

The rearrangement uses TRBV5-6 and TRBJ2-5; the match to TRBD1 covers 11 bases. This CDR3 region has 16 residues. In germline, CDR1 is SGHDT, CDR2 YYEEEE. V shed 5 bases, J shed 2 bases, and the junction held 8 bases outside the gene matches. CDR3 region: CASSTRDRGSQETQYF. CDR3 bases: TGTGCCAGCAGTACCCGGGACAGGGGGTCGCAAGAGACCCAGTACTTC.

This clonotype appeared many times. The rearrangement links TRBV9 to TRBJ2-3; TRBD1 is a possible D gene (5 bases). This CDR3 is 17 amino acids long. From germline, CDR1 is SGDLS and CDR2 YYNGEE. V lost 2 bases, J lost 0 bases, and 16 bases lay in between. CDR3 in amino acids: CASSVMATGASTDTQYF. CDR3 sequence (DNA): TGTGCCAGCAGCGTTATGGCCACAGGTGCTAGCACAGATACGCAGTATTTT. Supplemented by reference TRBV9 and TRBJ2-3, the full variable domain reads DSGVTQTPKHLITATGQRVTLRCSPRSGDLSVYWYQQSLDQGLQFLIQYYNGEERAKGNILERFSAQQFPDLHSELNLSSLELGDSALYFCASSVMATGASTDTQYFGPGTRLTVL.

The chain uses TRBV29-1 and TRBJ1-2, with TRBD1 matching over 7 bases. The CDR3 has 11 residues. CDR1 is SQVTM, CDR2 ANQGSEA, per germline. CDR3 nucleotide sequence: TGCATCATACGGACAGGCTATGGCTACACCTTC. It encodes CIIRTGYGYTF.

This clonotype was found many times. J is TRBJ2-7 and V is TRBV12-3 or TRBV12-4, with 10 bases identical to TRBD2. J gave up 4 bases and V 5 bases, and 8 bases lay outside the gene matches. The length of the CDR3 is 15 residues. The CDR3 nucleotides read TGTGCCAGCAGTCAACCGTCTAGCGGGGGATACGAGCAGTACTTC. The encoded protein is CASSQPSSGGYEQYF.

J is TRBJ2-1 and V is TRBV27; TRBD2 matches at 13 bases. The CDR3 is made up of 14 amino acids. Losses at the gene ends were 7 bases for V and 9 bases for J; bases not matched to a gene: 6. Germline V gene sequence: CDR1 MNHEY, CDR2 SMNVEV (reference sequence). The DNA of the CDR3 is TGTGCCAGCAAGACTAGCGGGGGGCTGGTTGAGCAGTTCTTC. Protein product: CASKTSGGLVEQFF.

V usage is TRBV29-1 and J usage is TRBJ1-5, with D maybe TRBD1 (5 bases). CDR3 length: 14 amino acids. Germline values: CDR1 SQVTM, CDR2 ANQGSEA. Deletions cut 4 bases from V and 4 bases from J, with 14 bases between. The CDR3 DNA follows: TGCAGCGTTGGGCTTGGGCAGGGTAATCAGCCCCAGCATTTT. Its translation: CSVGLGQGNQPQHF. The full variable domain, completed using reference TRBV29-1 and TRBJ1-5, is SAVISQKPSRDICQRGTSLTIQCQVDSQVTMMFWYRQQPGQSLTLIATANQGSEATYESGFVIDKFPISRPNLTFSTLTVSNMSPEDSSIYLCSVGLGQGNQPQHFGDGTRLSIL.

This clonotype was detected only a few times. The rearrangement uses TRBV29-1 and TRBJ1-2; D is undetermined. Germline V lookup: CDR1 SQVTM, CDR2 ANQGSEA. Trimming took off 5 bases at V and 1 base at J, with 11 bases between the two ends. The CDR3 sequence is 13 residues long. CDR3 sequence: CSVRPKLNYGYTF. CDR3 nucleotides: TGCAGCGTTAGGCCGAAGCTTAACTATGGCTACACCTTC.

The table lists this clonotype with a few counts. This chain links TRBV19 with TRBJ2-2; D may be TRBD1 (6 bases). Trimming took 2 bases from V and 4 from J, leaving 14 bases between them. The CDR3 is 16 residues long. From germline, CDR1 is LNHDA and CDR2 SQIVND (reference sequence). This CDR3 is CASSIQPPGATGELFF. CDR3 in DNA: TGTGCCAGTAGTATACAACCCCCAGGGGCCACCGGGGAGCTGTTTTTT. Together with reference TRBV19 and TRBJ2-2, the CDR3 gives the full variable domain: DGGITQSPKYLFRKEGQNVTLSCEQNLNHDAMYWYRQDPGQGLRLIYYSQIVNDFQKGDIAEGYSVSREKKESFPLTVTSAQKNPTAFYLCASSIQPPGATGELFFGEGSRLTVL.

This clonotype came up many times. The J gene is TRBJ1-1, the V gene TRBV15, with D unresolved. The CDR3 is 15 amino acids. CDR1 and CDR2 from the germline V gene are LNHNV and YYDKDF (reference sequence). Between the trimmed V and J ends, which lost 0 bases and 4 bases, there was a span of 12 bases. In DNA, the CDR3 is TGTGCCACCAGCAGAGACCCAGCCCTGGGCACTGAAGCTTTCTTT. The encoded protein is CATSRDPALGTEAFF. Full variable domain (remainder filled in from reference TRBV15 and TRBJ1-1): DAMVIQNPRYQVTQFGKPVTLSCSQTLNHNVMYWYQQKSSQAPKLLFHYYDKDFNNEADTPDNFQSRRPNTSFCFLDIRSPGLGDTAMYLCATSRDPALGTEAFFGQGTRLTVV.

This clonotype has just a few counts. This chain uses TRBV28 with TRBJ1-1; 11 nucleotides agree with TRBD1. The CDR3 has 17 residues. V dropped 0 bases and J dropped 4; count of bases not matched to a gene: 7. CDR1 is MDHEN, CDR2 SYDVKM, per germline. As DNA, the CDR3 is TGTGCCAGCAGTTTATGGGGACAGGGGGAACTGGCCACTGAAGCTTTCTTT. As protein: CASSLWGQGELATEAFF.

This clonotype has more than one count but fewer than ten. Here the CDR3 reads CASSAPGTGVAGANVLTF. The CDR3 DNA reads as TGTGCCAGCAGCGCCCCCGGGACAGGGGTGGCTGGGGCCAACGTCCTGACTTTC. This rearrangement joins TRBV7-9 to TRBJ2-6; 10 nucleotides align to TRBD1. The germline CDR1 and CDR2 sequences are SEHNR and FQNEAQ (reference sequence). This CDR3 has 18 amino acids. The V segment lost 5 bases and the J segment 2 bases; nucleotides outside the gene matches: 9.

CDR3 amino acids: CASRGTGGRKTQYF. The CDR3 region has the DNA TGTGCCAGCAGGGGGACAGGGGGACGGAAGACCCAGTACTTC. The chain uses TRBV27 and TRBJ2-5, with 11 bases fitting TRBD1. There are 14 residues in the CDR3. The V and J ends lost 6 bases and 6 bases, in that order; junction bases with no gene match: 6. Germline CDR1 and CDR2: MNHEY and SMNVEV (reference sequence).

This clonotype was recorded a few times. The genes are TRBV20-1 and TRBJ2-7; 9 bases are shared with TRBD1. V dropped 2 bases and J dropped 6; count of bases not matched to a gene: 8. The CDR3 covers 14 residues. Germline lookup yields CDR1 DFQATT and CDR2 SNEGSKA (reference sequence). CDR3 loop: CSARSGQGTGEQYV. Written as DNA, the CDR3 is TGCAGTGCTAGATCGGGACAGGGAACGGGCGAGCAGTACGTC.

In this sample, this clonotype turned up many times. The chain is built from TRBV5-1 and TRBJ2-7, with D uncertain. This CDR3 has 13 residues. In germline, CDR1 is SGHRS, CDR2 YFSETQ. Trimming removed 3 bases at V and 3 bases at J, with 10 bases between. The CDR3 nucleotides are TGCGCCAGCAGCTCGACCGAGTTCTACGAGCAGTACTTC. Translated: CASSSTEFYEQYF. The entire variable domain, with the rest obtained from reference TRBV5-1 and TRBJ2-7, is as follows: KAGVTQTPRYLIKTRGQQVTLSCSPISGHRSVSWYQQTPGQGLQFLFEYFSETQRNKGNFPGRFSGRQFSNSRSEMNVSTLELGDSALYLCASSSTEFYEQYFGPGTRLTVT.

In this sample, this clonotype turned up many times. V and J are TRBV7-6 and TRBJ2-3, with 9 bases identical to TRBD1. The CDR3 sequence is 14 residues long. The V and J ends lost 5 bases and 7 bases, in that order; junction bases with no gene match: 7. Germline V lookup: CDR1 SGHVS, CDR2 FNYEAQ. The CDR3 DNA is TGTGCCAGCAGCGCGGGACAGGGTGGCTATACGCAGTATTTT. Protein: CASSAGQGGYTQYF.

This clonotype was found many times. V is TRBV24-1 and J is TRBJ1-5, with D hard to call. The germline V gene has CDR1 KGHDR and CDR2 SFDVKD. V was cut by 2 bases and J by 5 bases, with 12 bases left in between. The CDR3 has 15 amino acids. The CDR3 region has the DNA TGTGCCACCAGTGATTCGAAGGGCCCTGATCAGCCCCAGCATTTT. This gives the protein CATSDSKGPDQPQHF.

This clonotype came up many times. The germline gene is not matched at one end of the junction; a read error may be the cause. The rearrangement uses TRBV5-1 and TRBJ1-5; D ambiguous. This CDR3 spans 13 amino acids. Germline CDR1 SGHRS, CDR2 YFSETQ. For the CDR3, the DNA is TGTGCCAGCAGTTTAGATGTGGGTCAGCCCCAGCATTTT. Translation: CASSLDVGQPQHF.

CDR3 loop: CASSQASAAAHGYTF. The CDR3 DNA follows: TGCGCCAGCAGCCAAGCTTCGGCGGCGGCCCATGGCTACACCTTC. The J gene is TRBJ1-2, the V gene TRBV4-3; D is undetermined. The germline V and J ends were trimmed by 1 base and 6 bases, with 15 bases remaining between them. The germline V gene encodes CDR1 LGHNA and CDR2 YSLEER. The CDR3 has 15 residues.